This T cell receptor (beta chain) was captured by sequencing in a study of blood T cell repertoires in COVID-19. The authors' processing: Reference gene primer amplification in the assay estimated nucleated cell counts. TCRdb's copy holds only in-frame clones and misses some; the assay was immunoSEQ multiplex PCR. V and J calls plus clone size are reproduced from that table; the DNA served to infer D and trimming. The top ten clones hold 11% of a sample with roughly 100,000 clones, around 87% of them seen once. This TCR was sampled from a woman younger than 45 with acute or convalescent COVID-19. The source material was peripheral blood.

CDR3 sequence (DNA): TGTGCCAGCAGCTATAGGGGGGGAAACATTCAGTACTTC. Protein: CASSYRGGNIQYF. The rearrangement uses TRBV5-4 and TRBJ2-4; D is perhaps TRBD2 (7 bases). V lost 3 bases and J 6 bases, leaving 10 bases between the germline ends. The CDR3 spans 13 residues. From germline, CDR1 is SGHNT and CDR2 YYREEE (reference sequence).